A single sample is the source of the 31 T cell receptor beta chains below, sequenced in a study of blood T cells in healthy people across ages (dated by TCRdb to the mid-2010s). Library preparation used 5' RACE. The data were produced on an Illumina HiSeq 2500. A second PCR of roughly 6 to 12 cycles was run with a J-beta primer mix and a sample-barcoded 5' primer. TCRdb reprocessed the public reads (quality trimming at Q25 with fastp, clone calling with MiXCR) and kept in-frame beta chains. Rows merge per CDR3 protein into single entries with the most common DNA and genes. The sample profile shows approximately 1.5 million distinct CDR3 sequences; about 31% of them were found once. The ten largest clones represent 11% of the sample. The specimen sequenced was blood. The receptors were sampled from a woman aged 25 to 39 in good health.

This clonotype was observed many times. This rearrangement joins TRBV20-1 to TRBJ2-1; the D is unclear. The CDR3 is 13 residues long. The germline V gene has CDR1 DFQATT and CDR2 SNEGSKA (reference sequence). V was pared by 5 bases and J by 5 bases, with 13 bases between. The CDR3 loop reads CSADPRTDNEQFF. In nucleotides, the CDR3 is TGCAGTGCTGACCCTCGGACCGACAATGAGCAGTTCTTC.

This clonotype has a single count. Here the CDR3 DNA reads TGTGCCAGCAGCGTACGGGGGAAGGCGAACACCGGGGAGCTGTTTTTT. It specifies CASSVRGKANTGELFF. The chain uses TRBV9 and TRBJ2-2; possibly TRBD2 for D (6 bases). Per the germline V gene, CDR1 is SGDLS and CDR2 is YYNGEE. The CDR3 extends over 16 amino acids. The V and J ends lost 1 base and 0 bases respectively, with 10 bases between them.

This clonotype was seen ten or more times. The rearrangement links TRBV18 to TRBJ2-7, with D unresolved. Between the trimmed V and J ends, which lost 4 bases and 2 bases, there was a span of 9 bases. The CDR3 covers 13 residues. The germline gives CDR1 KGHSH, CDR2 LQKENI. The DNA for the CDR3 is TGTGCCAGCTCACAGGCAGAGACCTACGAGCAGTACTTC. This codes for CASSQAETYEQYF.

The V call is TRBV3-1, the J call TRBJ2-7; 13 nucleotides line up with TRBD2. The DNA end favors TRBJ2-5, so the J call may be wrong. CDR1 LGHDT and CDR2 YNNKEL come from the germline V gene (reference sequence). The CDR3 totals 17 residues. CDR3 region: CASSRGTSGAIRETQYF. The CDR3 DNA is TGTGCCAGCAGCCGAGGGACTAGCGGGGCTATTCGGGAGACCCAGTACTTC.

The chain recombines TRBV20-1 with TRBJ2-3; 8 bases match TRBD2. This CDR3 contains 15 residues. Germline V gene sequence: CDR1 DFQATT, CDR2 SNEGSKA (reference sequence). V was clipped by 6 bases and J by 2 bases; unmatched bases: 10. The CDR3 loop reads CSAIQAGLDTDTQYF. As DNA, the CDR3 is TGCAGTGCCATCCAGGCGGGACTAGACACAGATACGCAGTATTTT.

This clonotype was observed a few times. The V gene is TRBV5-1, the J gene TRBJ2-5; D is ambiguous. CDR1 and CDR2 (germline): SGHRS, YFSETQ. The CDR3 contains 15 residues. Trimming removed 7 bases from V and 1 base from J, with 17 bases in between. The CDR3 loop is CASASGPTVQETQYF. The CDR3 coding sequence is TGCGCCAGCGCCTCCGGGCCCACGGTCCAAGAGACCCAGTACTTC.

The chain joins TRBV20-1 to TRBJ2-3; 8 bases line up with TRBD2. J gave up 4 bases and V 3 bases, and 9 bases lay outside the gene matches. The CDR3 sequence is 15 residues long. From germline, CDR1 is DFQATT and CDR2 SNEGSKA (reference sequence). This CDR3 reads CSASSAGARADTQYF. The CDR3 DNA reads TGCAGTGCTAGTTCAGCGGGGGCCCGAGCAGATACGCAGTATTTT.

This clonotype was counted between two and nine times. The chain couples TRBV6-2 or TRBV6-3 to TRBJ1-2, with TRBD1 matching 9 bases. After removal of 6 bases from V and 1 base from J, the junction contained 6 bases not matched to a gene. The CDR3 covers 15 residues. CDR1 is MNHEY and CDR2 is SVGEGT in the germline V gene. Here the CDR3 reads CASRKTGGRNYGYTF. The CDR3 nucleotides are TGTGCCAGCAGGAAAACAGGGGGCCGTAACTATGGCTACACCTTC.

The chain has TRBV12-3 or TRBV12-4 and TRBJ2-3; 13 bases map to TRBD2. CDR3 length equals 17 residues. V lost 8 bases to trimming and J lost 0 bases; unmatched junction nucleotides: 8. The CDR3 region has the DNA TGTGCCAGCGGACTAGCGGGGGATTTCGAAAGCACAGATACGCAGTATTTT. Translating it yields CASGLAGDFESTDTQYF.

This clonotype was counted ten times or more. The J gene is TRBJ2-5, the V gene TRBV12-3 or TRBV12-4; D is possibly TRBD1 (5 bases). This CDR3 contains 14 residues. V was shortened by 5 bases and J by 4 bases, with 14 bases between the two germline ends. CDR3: CASSAVRGGETQYF. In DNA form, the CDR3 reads TGTGCCAGCAGTGCCGTAAGGGGTGGAGAGACCCAGTACTTC.

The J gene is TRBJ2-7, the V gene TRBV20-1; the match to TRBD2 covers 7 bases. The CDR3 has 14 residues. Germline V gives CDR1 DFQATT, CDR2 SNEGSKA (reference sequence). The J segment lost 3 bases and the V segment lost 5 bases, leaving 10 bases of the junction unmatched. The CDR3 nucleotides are TGCAGTGCTCCTCTAGCGGAGGCTCGCTACGAGCAGTACTTC. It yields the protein CSAPLAEARYEQYF.

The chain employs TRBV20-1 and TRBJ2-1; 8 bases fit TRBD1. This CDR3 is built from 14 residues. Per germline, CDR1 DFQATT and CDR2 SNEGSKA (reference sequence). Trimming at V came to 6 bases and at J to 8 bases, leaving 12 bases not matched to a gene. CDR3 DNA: TGCAGTGCCGAGGACAGGGTCACGGTGGATGAGCAGTTCTTC. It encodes CSAEDRVTVDEQFF.

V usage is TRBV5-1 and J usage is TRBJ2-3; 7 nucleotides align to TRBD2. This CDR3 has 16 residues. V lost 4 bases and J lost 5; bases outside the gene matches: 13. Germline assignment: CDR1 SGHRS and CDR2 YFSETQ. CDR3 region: CASSRTTSREGDTQYF. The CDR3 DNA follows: TGCGCCAGCAGCCGAACGACTAGCCGCGAGGGAGATACGCAGTATTTT.

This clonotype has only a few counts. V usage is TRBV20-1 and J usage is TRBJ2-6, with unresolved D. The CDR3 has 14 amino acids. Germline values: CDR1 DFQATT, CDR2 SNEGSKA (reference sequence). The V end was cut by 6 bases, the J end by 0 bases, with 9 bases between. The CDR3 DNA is TGCAGTGCCCCGGACGGCTCTGGGGCCAACGTCCTGACTTTC. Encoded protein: CSAPDGSGANVLTF.

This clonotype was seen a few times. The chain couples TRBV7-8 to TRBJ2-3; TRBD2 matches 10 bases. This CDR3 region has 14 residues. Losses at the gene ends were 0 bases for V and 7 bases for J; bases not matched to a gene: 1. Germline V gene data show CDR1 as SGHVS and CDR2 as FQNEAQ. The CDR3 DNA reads TGTGCCAGCAGCTTAGCTACTAGCGGGAATACGCAGTATTTT. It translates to CASSLATSGNTQYF.

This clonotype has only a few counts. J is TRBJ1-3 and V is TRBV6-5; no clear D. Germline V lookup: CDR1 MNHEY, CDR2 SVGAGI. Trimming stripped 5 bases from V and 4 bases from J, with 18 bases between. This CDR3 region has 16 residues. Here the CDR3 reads CASSPLWPGDGNTIYF. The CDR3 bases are TGTGCCAGCAGTCCTTTGTGGCCGGGTGACGGAAACACCATATATTTT.

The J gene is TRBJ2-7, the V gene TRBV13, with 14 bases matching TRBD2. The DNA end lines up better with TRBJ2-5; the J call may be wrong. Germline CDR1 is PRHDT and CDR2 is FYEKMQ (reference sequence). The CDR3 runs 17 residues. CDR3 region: CASSSSGLAGAQETQYF. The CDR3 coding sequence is TGTGCCAGCAGCTCCTCGGGACTAGCGGGGGCTCAAGAGACCCAGTACTTC.

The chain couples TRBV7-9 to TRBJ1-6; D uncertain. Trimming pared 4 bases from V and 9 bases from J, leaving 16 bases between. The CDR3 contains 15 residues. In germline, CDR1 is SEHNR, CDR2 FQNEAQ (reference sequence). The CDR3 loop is CASSSSVKTGSPLHF. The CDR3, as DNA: TGTGCCAGCAGCTCGTCAGTGAAGACGGGTTCACCCCTCCACTTT.

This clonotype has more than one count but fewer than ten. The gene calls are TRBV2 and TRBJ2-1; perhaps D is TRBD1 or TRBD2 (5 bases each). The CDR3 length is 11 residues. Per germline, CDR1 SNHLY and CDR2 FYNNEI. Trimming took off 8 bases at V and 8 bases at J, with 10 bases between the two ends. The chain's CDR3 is CASGSRDEQFF. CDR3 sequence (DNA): TGTGCCAGCGGGAGCAGGGATGAGCAGTTCTTC.

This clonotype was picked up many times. CDR3 in DNA: TGCGCCAGCAGCCAAGACACAGGGAACTATGGCTACACCTTC. Protein: CASSQDTGNYGYTF. This chain links TRBV4-1 with TRBJ1-2; TRBD1 might be the D (6 bases). The CDR3 is 14 amino acids. The germline gives CDR1 MGHRA, CDR2 YSYEKL. Trimming pared 0 bases from V and 2 bases from J, leaving 7 bases between.

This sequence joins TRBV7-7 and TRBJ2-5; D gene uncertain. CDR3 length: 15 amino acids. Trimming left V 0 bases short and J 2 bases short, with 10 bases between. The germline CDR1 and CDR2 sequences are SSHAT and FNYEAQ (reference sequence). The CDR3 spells CASSLAWSMQETQYF. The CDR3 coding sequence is TGTGCCAGCAGCTTAGCGTGGTCAATGCAAGAGACCCAGTACTTC. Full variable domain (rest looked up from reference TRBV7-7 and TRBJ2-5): GAGVSQSPRYKVTKRGQDVTLRCDPISSHATLYWYQQALGQGPEFLTYFNYEAQPDKSGLPSDRFSAERPEGSISTLTIQRTEQRDSAMYRCASSLAWSMQETQYFGPGTRLLVL.

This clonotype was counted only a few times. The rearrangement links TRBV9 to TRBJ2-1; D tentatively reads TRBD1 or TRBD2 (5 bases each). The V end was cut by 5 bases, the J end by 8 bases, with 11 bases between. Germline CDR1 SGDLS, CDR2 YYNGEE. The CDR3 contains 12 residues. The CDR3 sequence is CASSPEGYEQFF. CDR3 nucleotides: TGTGCCAGCAGTCCTGAGGGGTATGAGCAGTTCTTC. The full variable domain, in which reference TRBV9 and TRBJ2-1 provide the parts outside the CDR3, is DSGVTQTPKHLITATGQRVTLRCSPRSGDLSVYWYQQSLDQGLQFLIQYYNGEERAKGNILERFSAQQFPDLHSELNLSSLELGDSALYFCASSPEGYEQFFGPGTRLTVL.

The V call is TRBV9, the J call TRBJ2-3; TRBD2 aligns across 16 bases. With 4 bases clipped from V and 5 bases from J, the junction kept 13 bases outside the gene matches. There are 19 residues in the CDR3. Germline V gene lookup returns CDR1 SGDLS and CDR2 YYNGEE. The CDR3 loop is CASSSTRGTSGRAVDTQYF. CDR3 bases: TGTGCCAGCAGCTCCACACGCGGGACTAGCGGGAGGGCCGTAGATACGCAGTATTTT.

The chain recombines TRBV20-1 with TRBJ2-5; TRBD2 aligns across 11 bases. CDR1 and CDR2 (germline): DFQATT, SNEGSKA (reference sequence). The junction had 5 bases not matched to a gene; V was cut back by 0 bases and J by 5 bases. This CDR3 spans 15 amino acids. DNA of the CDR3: TGCAGTGCTAGAGAGCCTAGCGGGAGGAGGGAGACCCAGTACTTC. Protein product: CSAREPSGRRETQYF.

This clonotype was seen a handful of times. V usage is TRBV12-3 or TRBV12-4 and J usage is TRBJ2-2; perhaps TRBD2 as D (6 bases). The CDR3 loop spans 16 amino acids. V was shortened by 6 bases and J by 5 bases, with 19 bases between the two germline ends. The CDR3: CASSRSNSGTTGELFF. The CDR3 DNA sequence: TGTGCCAGCAGCCGCTCCAATAGCGGCACTACCGGGGAGCTGTTTTTT.

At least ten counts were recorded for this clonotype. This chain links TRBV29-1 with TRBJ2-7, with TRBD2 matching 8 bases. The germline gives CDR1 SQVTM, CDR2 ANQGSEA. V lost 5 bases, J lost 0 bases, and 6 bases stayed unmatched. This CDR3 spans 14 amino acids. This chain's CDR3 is CSVTRTSNSYEQYF. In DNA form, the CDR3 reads TGCAGCGTTACCCGGACTAGCAACTCCTACGAGCAGTACTTC.

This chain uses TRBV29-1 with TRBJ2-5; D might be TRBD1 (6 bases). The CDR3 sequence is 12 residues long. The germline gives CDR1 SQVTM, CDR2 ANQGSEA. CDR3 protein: CIAQGGYETQYF. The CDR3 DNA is TGCATCGCCCAAGGGGGTTACGAGACCCAGTACTTC.

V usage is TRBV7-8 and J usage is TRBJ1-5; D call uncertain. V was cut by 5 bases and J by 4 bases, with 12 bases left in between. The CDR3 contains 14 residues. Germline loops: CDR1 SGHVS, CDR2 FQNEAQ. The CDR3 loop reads CASSQDGVNQPQHF. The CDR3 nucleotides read TGTGCCAGCAGCCAAGATGGGGTAAATCAGCCCCAGCATTTT.

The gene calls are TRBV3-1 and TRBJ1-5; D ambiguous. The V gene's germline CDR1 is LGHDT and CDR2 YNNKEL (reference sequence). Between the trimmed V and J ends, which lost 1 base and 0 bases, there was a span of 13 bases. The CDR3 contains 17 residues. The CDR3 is CASSQGWEMHSNQPQHF. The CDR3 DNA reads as TGTGCCAGCAGCCAAGGGTGGGAGATGCATAGCAATCAGCCCCAGCATTTT.

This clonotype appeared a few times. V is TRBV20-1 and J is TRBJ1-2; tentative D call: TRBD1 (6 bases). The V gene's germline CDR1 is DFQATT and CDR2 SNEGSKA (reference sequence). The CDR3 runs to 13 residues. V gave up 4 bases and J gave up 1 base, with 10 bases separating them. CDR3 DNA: TGCAGTGCTACAGGGGAGATTAACTATGGCTACACCTTC. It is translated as CSATGEINYGYTF.

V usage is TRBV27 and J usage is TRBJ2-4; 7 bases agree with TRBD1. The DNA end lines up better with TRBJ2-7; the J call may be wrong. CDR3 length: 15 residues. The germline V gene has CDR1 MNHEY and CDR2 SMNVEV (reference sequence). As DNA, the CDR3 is TGTGCCAGCAGCCGTGACAGGGTACTCTCCTACGAGCAGTACTTC. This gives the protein CASSRDRVLSYEQYF.